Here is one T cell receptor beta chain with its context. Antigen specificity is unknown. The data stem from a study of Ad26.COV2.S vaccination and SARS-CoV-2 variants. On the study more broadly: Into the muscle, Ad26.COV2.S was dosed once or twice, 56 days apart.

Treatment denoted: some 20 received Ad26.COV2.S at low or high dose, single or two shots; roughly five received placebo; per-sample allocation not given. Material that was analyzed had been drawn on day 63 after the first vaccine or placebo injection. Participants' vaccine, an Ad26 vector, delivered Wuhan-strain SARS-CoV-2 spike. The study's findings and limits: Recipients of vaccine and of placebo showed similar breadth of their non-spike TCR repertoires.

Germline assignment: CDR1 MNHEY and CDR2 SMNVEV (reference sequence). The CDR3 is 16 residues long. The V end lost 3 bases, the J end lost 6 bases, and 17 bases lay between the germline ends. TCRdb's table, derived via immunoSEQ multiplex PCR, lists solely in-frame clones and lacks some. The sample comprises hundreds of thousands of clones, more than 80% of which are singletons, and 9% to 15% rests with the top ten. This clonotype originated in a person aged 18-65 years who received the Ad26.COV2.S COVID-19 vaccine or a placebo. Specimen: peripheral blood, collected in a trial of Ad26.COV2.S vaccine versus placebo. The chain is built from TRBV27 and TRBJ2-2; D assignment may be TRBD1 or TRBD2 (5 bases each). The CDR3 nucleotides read TGTGCCAGCAGTTTTAACCGGGACCCCCTTTCCGGGGAGCTGTTTTTT. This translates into CASSFNRDPLSGELFF.